This T cell receptor beta chain comes out of a study of T cells in Graves' hyperthyroidism and ophthalmopathy. Patients having uncontrolled infection, another autoimmune disease, pregnancy or lactation were not included. Overall study results and limits: Model output signaled ophthalmopathy a median roughly 6.5 months ahead of onset. Blood also showed most of the thyroid clonotypes that were expanded above 0.001.

Amplified regions were TCR beta CDR3 sequences from RNA transcripts. TCR CDR3 underwent first-round RT-PCR with the HTBI primer set. TCRdb passed the multiplex PCR reads through MiXCR, listing each CDR3 protein once. The table lists more than 350,000 distinct CDR3 sequences, 13% to 15% of them singletons. A note on this clonotype: Its specificity is unknown.

The germline V gene has CDR1 MGHRA and CDR2 YSYEKL. CDR3 length equals 16 residues. The V end was cut by 1 base, the J end by 0 bases, with 10 bases between. The genes are TRBV4-1 and TRBJ2-1; D possibly uses TRBD1 or TRBD2 (5 bases each). The receptor was derived from a woman aged 55-69 years with Graves' ophthalmopathy. Specimen: blood. Written as DNA, the CDR3 is TGCGCCAGCAGCCAAGTGGGACGCCGCTCCTACAATGAGCAGTTCTTC. Translating it yields CASSQVGRRSYNEQFF.